This entry describes one T cell receptor beta chain. Its antigen is not known. The data stem from a study of T cell responses to AZD1222 COVID-19 vaccine. CDR1 SGHRS and CDR2 YFSETQ come from the germline V gene. With 1 base clipped from V and 4 bases from J, the junction kept 6 bases outside the gene matches. The CDR3 spans 15 residues. Broader study findings: Two AZD1222 doses significantly raised spike-specific TCR breadth and depth over controls. The study sampled repertoires only after the peak T cell response. Regions 160-218 and 743-854 dominated among vaccine-associated CD4 TCRs spanning spike.

Libraries were prepared by immunoSEQ multiplex PCR; TCRdb keeps only in-frame clonotypes and omits some of them. The table has about 150,000 clones, around 90% seen once. The gene calls are TRBV5-1 and TRBJ2-5; 8 bases map to TRBD1. The sequencing here drew on peripheral blood, taken 28 days after the second AZD1222 dose. This TCR was sampled from an adult who received the AZD1222 COVID-19 vaccine. This CDR3 reads CASSLPRQGTETQYF. In DNA form, the CDR3 reads TGCGCCAGCAGCTTGCCGCGACAGGGGACAGAGACCCAGTACTTC.